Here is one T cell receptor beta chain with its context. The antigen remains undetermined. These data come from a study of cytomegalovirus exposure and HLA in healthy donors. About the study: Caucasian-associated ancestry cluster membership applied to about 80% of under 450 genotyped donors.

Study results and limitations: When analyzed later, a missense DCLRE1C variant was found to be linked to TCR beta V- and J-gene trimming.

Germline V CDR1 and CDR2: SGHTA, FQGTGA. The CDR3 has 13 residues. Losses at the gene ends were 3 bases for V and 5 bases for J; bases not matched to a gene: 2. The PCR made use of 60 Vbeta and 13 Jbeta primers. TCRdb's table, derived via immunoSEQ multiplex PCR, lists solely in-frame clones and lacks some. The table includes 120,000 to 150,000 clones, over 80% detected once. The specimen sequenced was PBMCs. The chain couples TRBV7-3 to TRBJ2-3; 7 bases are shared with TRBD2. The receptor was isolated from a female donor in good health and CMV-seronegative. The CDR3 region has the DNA TGTGCCAGCAGCTTCGCTAGCGGAGATACGCAGTATTTT. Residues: CASSFASGDTQYF.